This T cell receptor beta chain was documented in a study of type 1 and type 2 diabetes patients (dated by TCRdb to the mid-2010s). At the level of the whole study: Recruited in China, the cohort was made up of some ten type 1 diabetes patients, four type 2 diabetes patients and about six nondiabetic controls. The TCRbeta libraries underwent paired-end sequencing on Illumina HiSeq 2000 or MiSeq instruments. In the study, high-throughput sequencing was used to profile TCRbeta repertoires so that type 1 diabetes, type 2 diabetes and nondiabetic individuals could be compared. Across the study, CD4+ and CD8+ T cells were positively selected from PBMCs by means of CD4 or CD8 MicroBeads on MACS columns. Comparing approximately 20-cycle and roughly 27-cycle amplification showed similar V gene usage, suggesting similar primer efficiencies and random PCR bias. Type 2 diabetes patients were used as a disease comparison group for the type 1 diabetes patients. The whole study generated 15 million to 20 million paired-end reads.

As concerns this clonotype: Its target antigen remains unknown. No much larger clone exists at a distance of one base, and base qualities are not known.

Every diabetic patient fulfilled standard classification criteria for type 1 or type 2 diabetes, and glucose and C-peptide were measured using WHO-recommended methods. Donors with other autoimmune diseases or infections within the previous four weeks were excluded from participation. Ten milliliters of peripheral blood were drawn from each participant. PBMCs were isolated with LymphoPrep density separation. The paper as a whole reports these results and caveats: Few highly-expanded CD4+ clones, median one, were found in type 2 diabetes patients, accounting for a median around 3.9% of reads. In both CD4+ and CD8+ T cells, type 2 diabetes repertoires were highly diverse, with diversity significantly greater than that of type 1 diabetes repertoires. Type 2 diabetes and control samples had highly correlated V and J gene usage patterns, with the correlation between samples averaging about 0.97. Only a limited number of T2D and control samples were sequenced, so some T1D-only HECs might also appear in more T2D or control samples. Study groups were not matched for age and gender, which possibly biased interpretation.

The CDR3 numbers 14 residues from cysteine through phenylalanine. Only the CDR3 portion is preserved as DNA: 42 bases, with reading frame beginning at the first base. V is cut back by 8 bases and J by 6 bases, with 12 bases in the junction unmatched. The germline V gene encodes CDR1 DFQATT and CDR2 SNEGSKA (reference sequence). This sample was sequenced with an Illumina MiSeq. TCRbeta CDR3 amplification used genomic DNA from the sorted T cell subsets as template. The TCRbeta CDR3 region was amplified by multiplex PCR with 30 forward and 13 reverse primers. PCR products were purified with AMPure XP beads, then indices and adaptors were added in a second roughly 26-cycle PCR. Libraries were gel-purified using the QIAquick Gel Extraction Kit before sequencing. The published analysis was carried out like this. Paired-end reads were merged with FLASH and aligned to IMGT V, D and J germline references using IgBLAST. Reads with below 70% alignment identity to germline references were discarded, leaving 11,114,426 reads study-wide. CDR3 boundaries, reading frame and productivity were assigned according to IMGT definitions. A highly-expanded clone was defined as any clone making up 1% or more of reads, and normalized Shannon entropy served as the measure of diversity. Unpaired two-tailed t-tests were used to test group differences in Shannon entropy. TCRdb redid the processing of the public reads, applying fastp at Q25 and MiXCR, and retained in-frame beta chains. CDR3 protein duplicates are merged, each entry listing the most common genes and DNA. V and J calls and clone size were set by TCRdb, not the authors. The sample table records under 300,000 distinct CDR3 sequences; 45% to 60% of these occur just once. Approximately 14% of the sample is in the top ten clones.

This TCR came from a man between 18 and 29 years old with type 2 diabetes. The chain is made from TRBV20-1 and TRBJ2-1, and 8 junction bases match TRBD2. The sequenced sample was peripheral blood mononuclear cells (PBMCs). The nucleotide sequence is given as TGCAGTACACTGGGCCTAGCGGGCCTCAATGAGCAGTTCTTC. The resulting protein is CSTLGLAGLNEQFF.